What follows are 14 T cell receptor beta chains derived from one specimen sequenced in a study of T-cell memory formation after mild COVID-19. A single record per CDR3 protein comes from TCRdb applying MiXCR to the 5' RACE reads. The sample records 280,000 or so distinct CDR3 sequences, 8% to 10% being singletons. Sequences were obtained from PBMCs or a T cell subset sorted from them (not recorded which). Source of these receptors: a man between 18 and 35 years old who had mild COVID-19 (a few samples of this study predate the infection). Cell type and time point are not known.

This clonotype has a count of ten or more. CDR3 amino acids: CASSFGADYNEQFF. In nucleotides, the CDR3 is TGTGCCAGCAGTTTCGGGGCGGACTACAATGAGCAGTTCTTC. V is TRBV12-3 or TRBV12-4 and J is TRBJ2-1; possibly TRBD1 or TRBD2 for D (5 bases each). V lost 3 bases to trimming and J lost 3 bases, with 9 bases between them. The CDR3 consists of 14 residues.

This clonotype was seen a few times. J is TRBJ2-4 and V is TRBV19; unclear D gene. Trimming took off 6 bases at V and 0 bases at J, with 18 bases between the two ends. The CDR3 spans 17 residues. The germline V gene has CDR1 LNHDA and CDR2 SQIVND (reference sequence). The CDR3 is CASRASEHTLAKNIQYF. The CDR3 nucleotides are TGTGCCAGTAGGGCGTCGGAACACACCCTAGCCAAAAACATTCAGTACTTC.

This clonotype has a count of ten or more. DNA of the CDR3: TGCGCCAGCAGCTACCCTAGCGGGGGGGCCGTGGTCGGTGAGCAGTTCTTC. Amino acids: CASSYPSGGAVVGEQFF. This rearrangement joins TRBV5-1 to TRBJ2-1; 12 positions agree with TRBD2. Germline CDR1 SGHRS, CDR2 YFSETQ. The V segment lost 3 bases and the J segment 9 bases; nucleotides outside the gene matches: 13. The CDR3 is 17 residues long.

V gene TRBV6-5 combines with J gene TRBJ1-4; no reliable D call. The length of the CDR3 is 16 residues. Germline V CDR1 and CDR2: MNHEY, SVGAGI. V lost 0 bases and J lost 5, with 13 bases in between. CDR3 region: CASSYSIRSLNEKLFF. CDR3 nucleotides: TGTGCCAGCAGTTACTCGATTCGCAGTTTGAATGAAAAACTGTTTTTT.

This clonotype turned up a few times. The chain couples TRBV6-5 to TRBJ2-4; D possibly corresponds to TRBD2 (5 bases). Germline CDR1 is MNHEY and CDR2 is SVGAGI. Trimming shortened V by 5 bases and J by 7 bases, and 12 bases separated the two germline ends. CDR3 length equals 13 residues. CDR3 protein: CASSPRRRNIQYF. CDR3 sequence (DNA): TGTGCCAGCAGTCCGCGACGGAGGAACATTCAGTACTTC.

This clonotype has just a few counts. The chain is built from TRBV29-1 and TRBJ1-1, with D uncertain. V lost 1 base, J lost 3 bases, and 9 bases lay in between. CDR1 is SQVTM and CDR2 is ANQGSEA in the germline V gene. The CDR3 totals 13 residues. In DNA, the CDR3 is TGCAGCGTTGAAGTCCGATCCGACACTGAAGCTTTCTTT. This codes for CSVEVRSDTEAFF.

CDR3 bases: TGCAGCGTGGAGGTTGGAGACAGGGGAGGAAGAAACATTCAGTACTTC. Translation: CSVEVGDRGGRNIQYF. The rearrangement links TRBV29-1 to TRBJ2-4; 8 bases line up with TRBD1. This CDR3 is built from 16 residues. Germline lookup yields CDR1 SQVTM and CDR2 ANQGSEA. V trimming: 6 bases; J trimming: 6 bases; junction bases outside the gene matches: 16.

This clonotype was seen a few times. The genes are TRBV27 and TRBJ2-2; 9 bases are a match to TRBD2. The trim removed 4 bases at V and 8 bases at J, leaving 8 bases unmatched. Germline CDR1 reads MNHEY; CDR2 reads SMNVEV (reference sequence). CDR3 length: 15 residues. The DNA of the CDR3 is TGTGCCAGCAGTTATCTCGGGACTAGCCTTGGGGAGCTGTTTTTT. Translating it yields CASSYLGTSLGELFF.

The CDR3 spells CASSAIGGARNYGYTF. DNA for the CDR3: TGTGCCAGCAGCGCAATTGGGGGGGCTCGGAACTATGGCTACACCTTC. The V and J genes are TRBV7-9 and TRBJ1-2; D perhaps matches TRBD1 (6 bases). Germline CDR1 and CDR2: SEHNR and FQNEAQ (reference sequence). Between the trimmed V and J ends, which lost 5 bases and 2 bases, there was a span of 18 bases. The CDR3 is 16 amino acids.

DNA of the CDR3: TGTGCCAGCAGCCAGCTAGGAGGACTAGGCCTACATAATGAGCAGTTCTTC. It specifies CASSQLGGLGLHNEQFF. The gene calls are TRBV3-1 and TRBJ2-1; 7 bases agree with TRBD2. Germline V gene sequence: CDR1 LGHDT, CDR2 YNNKEL (reference sequence). After removal of 3 bases from V and 7 bases from J, the junction contained 15 bases not matched to a gene. The CDR3 contains 17 residues.

There are many counts of this clonotype. This sequence joins TRBV12-3 or TRBV12-4 and TRBJ2-7; 7 nucleotides align to TRBD1. V gave up 6 bases and J gave up 2 bases; unmatched junction bases: 10. The CDR3 totals 15 residues. In DNA, the CDR3 is TGTGCCAGCAGCATCGCACGGACAGGTCCCTACGAGCAGTACTTC. It specifies CASSIARTGPYEQYF.

This clonotype has at least ten counts. The rearrangement links TRBV7-2 to TRBJ1-1; the D is unclear. This CDR3 is built from 15 residues. V lost 3 bases and J 4 bases, leaving 15 bases between the germline ends. The germline V gene has CDR1 SGHTA and CDR2 FQGNSA. The CDR3 coding sequence is TGTGCCAGCAGCTTCTTAGACGCAAGTCCCACTGAAGCTTTCTTT. Residues: CASSFLDASPTEAFF. Combining the CDR3 with reference TRBV7-2 and TRBJ1-1 gives the whole variable domain GAGVSQSPSNKVTEKGKDVELRCDPISGHTALYWYRQSLGQGLEFLIYFQGNSAPDKSGLPSDRFSAERTGGSVSTLTIQRTQQEDSAVYLCASSFLDASPTEAFFGQGTRLTVV.

This clonotype showed up many times. The V and J genes are TRBV5-1 and TRBJ2-7, with 7 bases that match TRBD2. V was clipped by 4 bases and J by 7 bases; unmatched bases: 5. Germline V CDR1 and CDR2: SGHRS, YFSETQ. The CDR3 extends over 12 amino acids. CDR3: CASSPLGGEQYF. In DNA form, the CDR3 reads TGCGCCAGCAGCCCCCTGGGGGGGGAGCAGTACTTC.

This chain uses TRBV6-5 with TRBJ2-1, with D unresolved. Germline-derived CDR1 and CDR2 are MNHEY and SVGAGI. The germline V and J ends were trimmed by 10 bases and 0 bases, with 13 bases remaining between them. The CDR3 is made up of 14 amino acids. CDR3 sequence: CATTDVSSYNEQFF. The DNA for the CDR3 is TGTGCCACTACAGACGTTAGCTCCTACAATGAGCAGTTCTTC.